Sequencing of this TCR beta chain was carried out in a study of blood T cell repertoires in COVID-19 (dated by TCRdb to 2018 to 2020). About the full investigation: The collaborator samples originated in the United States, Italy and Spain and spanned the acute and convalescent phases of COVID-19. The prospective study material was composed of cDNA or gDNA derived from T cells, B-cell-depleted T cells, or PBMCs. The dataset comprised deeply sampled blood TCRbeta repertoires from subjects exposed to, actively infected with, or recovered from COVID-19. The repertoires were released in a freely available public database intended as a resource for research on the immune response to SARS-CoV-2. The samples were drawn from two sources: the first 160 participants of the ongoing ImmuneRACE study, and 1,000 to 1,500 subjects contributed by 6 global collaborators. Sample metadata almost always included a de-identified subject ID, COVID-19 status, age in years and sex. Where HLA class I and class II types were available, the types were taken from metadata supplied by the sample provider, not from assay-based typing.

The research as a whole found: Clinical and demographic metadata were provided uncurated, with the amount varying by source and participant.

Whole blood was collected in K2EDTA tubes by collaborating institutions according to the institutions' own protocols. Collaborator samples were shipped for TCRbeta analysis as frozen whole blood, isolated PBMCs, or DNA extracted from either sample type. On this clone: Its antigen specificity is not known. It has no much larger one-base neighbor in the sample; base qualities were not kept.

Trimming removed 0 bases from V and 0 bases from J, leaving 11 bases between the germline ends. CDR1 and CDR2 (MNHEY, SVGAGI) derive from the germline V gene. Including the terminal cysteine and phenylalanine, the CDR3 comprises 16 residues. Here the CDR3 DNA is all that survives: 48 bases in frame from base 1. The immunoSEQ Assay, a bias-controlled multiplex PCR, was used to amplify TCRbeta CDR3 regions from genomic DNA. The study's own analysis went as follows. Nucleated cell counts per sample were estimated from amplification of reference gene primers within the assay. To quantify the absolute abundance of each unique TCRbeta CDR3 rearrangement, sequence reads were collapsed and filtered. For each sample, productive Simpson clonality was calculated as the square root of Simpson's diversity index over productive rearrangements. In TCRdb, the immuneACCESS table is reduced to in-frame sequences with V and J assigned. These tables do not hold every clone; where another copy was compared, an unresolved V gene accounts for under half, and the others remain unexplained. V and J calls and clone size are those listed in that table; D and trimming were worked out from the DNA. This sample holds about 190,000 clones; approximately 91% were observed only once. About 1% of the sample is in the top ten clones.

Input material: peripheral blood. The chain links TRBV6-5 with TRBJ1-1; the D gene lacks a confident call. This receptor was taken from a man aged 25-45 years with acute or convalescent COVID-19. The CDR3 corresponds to CASSYSTAALNTEAFF. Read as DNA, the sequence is TGTGCCAGCAGTTACTCTACAGCGGCCCTGAACACTGAAGCTTTCTTT.